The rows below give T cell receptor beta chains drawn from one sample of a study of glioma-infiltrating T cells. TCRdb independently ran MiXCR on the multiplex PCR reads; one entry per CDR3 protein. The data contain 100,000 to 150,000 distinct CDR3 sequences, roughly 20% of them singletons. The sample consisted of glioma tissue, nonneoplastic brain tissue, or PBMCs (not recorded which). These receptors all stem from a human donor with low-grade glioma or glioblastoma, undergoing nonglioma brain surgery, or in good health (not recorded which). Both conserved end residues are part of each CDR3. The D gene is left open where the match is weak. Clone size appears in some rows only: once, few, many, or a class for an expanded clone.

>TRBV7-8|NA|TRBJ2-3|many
CASRKDPQRRTDTQYF
TGTGCCAGCCGGAAAGATCCACAGCGGCGTACAGATACGCAGTATTTT
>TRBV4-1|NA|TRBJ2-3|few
CASSQDRVGSTDTQYF
TGCGCCAGCAGCCAAGATCGAGTGGGATCCACAGATACGCAGTATTTT
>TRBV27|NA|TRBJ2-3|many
CASSRDLHLQGADTQYF
TGTGCCAGCAGTCGGGACTTACACCTTCAAGGGGCAGATACGCAGTATTTT
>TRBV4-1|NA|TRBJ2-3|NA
CASSQAQSTDTQYF
TGCGCCAGCAGCCAGGCCCAAAGCACAGATACGCAGTATTTT
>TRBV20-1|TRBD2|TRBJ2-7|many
CSARDSLAGDSYEQYF
TGCAGTGCTAGAGATAGCCTAGCGGGAGACTCCTACGAGCAGTACTTC
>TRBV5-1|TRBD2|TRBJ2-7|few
CASSLVPSGYEQYF
TGCGCCAGCAGCTTGGTGCCTAGCGGCTACGAGCAGTACTTC
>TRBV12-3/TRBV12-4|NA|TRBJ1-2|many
CASGSLYGYTF
TGTGCCAGCGGTTCTCTATACGGCTACACCTTC
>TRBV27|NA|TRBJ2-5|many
CASRRQETQYF
TGTGCCAGCAGGAGGCAAGAGACCCAGTACTTC
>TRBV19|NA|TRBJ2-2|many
CASTPDLRGELFF
TGTGCCAGTACCCCGGACTTACGAGGGGAGCTGTTTTTT
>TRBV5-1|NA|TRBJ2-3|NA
CASCFVGDTDTQYF
TGCGCCAGCTGTTTTGTAGGGGACACAGATACGCAGTATTTT